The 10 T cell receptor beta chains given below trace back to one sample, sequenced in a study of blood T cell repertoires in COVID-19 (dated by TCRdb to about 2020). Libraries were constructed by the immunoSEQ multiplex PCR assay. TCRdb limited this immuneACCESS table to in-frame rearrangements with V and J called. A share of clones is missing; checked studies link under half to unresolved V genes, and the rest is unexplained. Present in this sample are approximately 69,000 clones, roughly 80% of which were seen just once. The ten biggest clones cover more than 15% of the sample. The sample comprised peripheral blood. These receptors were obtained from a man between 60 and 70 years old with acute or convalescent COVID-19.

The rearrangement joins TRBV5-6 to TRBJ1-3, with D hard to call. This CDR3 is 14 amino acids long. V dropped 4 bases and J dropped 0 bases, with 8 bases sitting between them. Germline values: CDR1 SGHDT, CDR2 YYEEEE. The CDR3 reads CASSPGPSGNTIYF. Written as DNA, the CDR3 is TGTGCCAGCAGCCCGGGTCCCTCTGGAAACACCATATATTTT.

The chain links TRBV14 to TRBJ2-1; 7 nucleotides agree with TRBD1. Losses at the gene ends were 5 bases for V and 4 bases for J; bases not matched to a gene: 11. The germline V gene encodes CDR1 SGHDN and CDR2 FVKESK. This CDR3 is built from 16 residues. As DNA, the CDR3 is TGTGCCAGCAGCAGACGAGACAGGGTGGGATACAATGAGCAGTTCTTC. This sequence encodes CASSRRDRVGYNEQFF.

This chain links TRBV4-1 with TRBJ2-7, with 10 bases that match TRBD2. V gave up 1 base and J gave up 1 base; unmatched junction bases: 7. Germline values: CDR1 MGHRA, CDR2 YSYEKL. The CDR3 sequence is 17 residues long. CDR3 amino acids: CASSQANIAGGSYEQYF. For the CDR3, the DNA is TGCGCCAGCAGCCAAGCAAACATAGCGGGGGGTTCCTACGAGCAGTACTTC.

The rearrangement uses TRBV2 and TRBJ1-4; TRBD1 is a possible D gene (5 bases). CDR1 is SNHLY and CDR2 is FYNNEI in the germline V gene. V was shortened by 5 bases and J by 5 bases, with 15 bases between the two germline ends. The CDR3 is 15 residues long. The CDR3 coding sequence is TGTGCCAGCAGTCTAAACGGGGGAAGAAATGAAAAACTGTTTTTT. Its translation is CASSLNGGRNEKLFF.

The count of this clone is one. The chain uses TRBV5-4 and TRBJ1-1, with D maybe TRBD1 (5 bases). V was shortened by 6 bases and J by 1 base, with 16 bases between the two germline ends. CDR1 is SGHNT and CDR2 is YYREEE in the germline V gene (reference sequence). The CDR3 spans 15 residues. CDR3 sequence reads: CASTIAGRANTEAFF. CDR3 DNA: TGTGCCAGCACCATAGCGGGACGGGCGAACACTGAAGCTTTCTTT.

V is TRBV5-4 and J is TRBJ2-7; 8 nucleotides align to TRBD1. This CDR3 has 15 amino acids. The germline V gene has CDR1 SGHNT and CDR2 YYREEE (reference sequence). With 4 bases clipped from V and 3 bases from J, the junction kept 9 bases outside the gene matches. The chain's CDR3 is CASSLGTGQFYEQYF. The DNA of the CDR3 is TGTGCCAGCAGCCTCGGGACAGGCCAATTCTACGAGCAGTACTTC.

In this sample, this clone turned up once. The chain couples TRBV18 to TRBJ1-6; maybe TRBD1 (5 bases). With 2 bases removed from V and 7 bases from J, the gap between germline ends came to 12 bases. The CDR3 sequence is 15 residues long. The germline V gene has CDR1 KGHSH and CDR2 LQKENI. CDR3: CASSPSQGRNSPLHF. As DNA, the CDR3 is TGTGCCAGCTCACCATCCCAGGGAAGGAATTCACCCCTCCACTTT. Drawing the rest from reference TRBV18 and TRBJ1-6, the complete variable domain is NAGVMQNPRHLVRRRGQEARLRCSPMKGHSHVYWYRQLPEEGLKFMVYLQKENIIDESGMPKERFSAEFPKEGPSILRIQQVVRGDSAAYFCASSPSQGRNSPLHFGNGTRLTVT.

Written as DNA, the CDR3 is TGTGCCAGTAGTATAGCGAATCAGGGGGCTCAGCCCCAGCATTTT. This translates into CASSIANQGAQPQHF. V gene TRBV19 combines with J gene TRBJ1-5; TRBD1 matches at 8 bases. This CDR3 spans 15 amino acids. CDR1 and CDR2 (germline): LNHDA, SQIVND (reference sequence). The V segment lost 1 base and the J segment 6 bases; nucleotides outside the gene matches: 5.

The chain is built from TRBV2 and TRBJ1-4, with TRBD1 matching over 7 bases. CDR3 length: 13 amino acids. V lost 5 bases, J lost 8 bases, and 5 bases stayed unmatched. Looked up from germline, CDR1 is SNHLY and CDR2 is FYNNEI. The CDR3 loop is CASSWVQGEKLFF. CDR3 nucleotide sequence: TGTGCCAGCAGTTGGGTACAGGGGGAAAAACTGTTTTTT.

The CDR3 DNA reads as TGCGCCAGCAGCTTGGCCCCCTCCCTAGCGGGGGGCCGGGGAGAGACCCAGTACTTC. It codes for CASSLAPSLAGGRGETQYF. The rearrangement joins TRBV5-1 to TRBJ2-5; 11 bases fit TRBD2. Germline CDR1 SGHRS, CDR2 YFSETQ. Trimming took 0 bases from V and 4 from J; bases not matched to a gene: 14. The CDR3 is made up of 19 amino acids.